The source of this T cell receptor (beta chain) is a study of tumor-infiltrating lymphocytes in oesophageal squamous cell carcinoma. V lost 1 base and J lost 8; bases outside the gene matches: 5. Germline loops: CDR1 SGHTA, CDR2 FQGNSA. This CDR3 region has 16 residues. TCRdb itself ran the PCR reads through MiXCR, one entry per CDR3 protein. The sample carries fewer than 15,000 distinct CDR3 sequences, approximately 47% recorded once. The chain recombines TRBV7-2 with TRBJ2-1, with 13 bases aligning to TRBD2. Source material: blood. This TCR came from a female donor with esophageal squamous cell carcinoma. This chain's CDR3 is CASSLEGTSGMYEQFF. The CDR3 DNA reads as TGTGCCAGCAGCTTAGAGGGGACTAGCGGGATGTATGAGCAGTTCTTC.